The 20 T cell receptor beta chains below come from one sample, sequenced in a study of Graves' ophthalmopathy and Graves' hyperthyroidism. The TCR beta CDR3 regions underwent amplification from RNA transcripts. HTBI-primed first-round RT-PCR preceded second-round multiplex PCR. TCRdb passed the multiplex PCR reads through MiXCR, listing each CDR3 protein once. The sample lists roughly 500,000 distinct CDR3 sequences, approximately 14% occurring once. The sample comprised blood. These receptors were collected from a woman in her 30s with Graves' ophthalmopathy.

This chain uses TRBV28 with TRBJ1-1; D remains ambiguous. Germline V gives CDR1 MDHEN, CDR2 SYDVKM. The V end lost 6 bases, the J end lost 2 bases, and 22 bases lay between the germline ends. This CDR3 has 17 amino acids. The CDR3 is CASRLPGWISSNTEAFF. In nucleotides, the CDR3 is TGTGCCAGCAGGTTGCCTGGGTGGATATCGTCAAACACTGAAGCTTTCTTT.

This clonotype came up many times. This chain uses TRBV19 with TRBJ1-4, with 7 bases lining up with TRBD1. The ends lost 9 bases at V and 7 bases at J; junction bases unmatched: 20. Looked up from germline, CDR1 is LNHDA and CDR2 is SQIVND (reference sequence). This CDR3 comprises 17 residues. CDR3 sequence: CARVAGTVKIRGEKLFF. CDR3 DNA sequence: TGTGCCAGGGTAGCCGGGACAGTGAAGATTCGGGGTGAAAAACTGTTTTTT.

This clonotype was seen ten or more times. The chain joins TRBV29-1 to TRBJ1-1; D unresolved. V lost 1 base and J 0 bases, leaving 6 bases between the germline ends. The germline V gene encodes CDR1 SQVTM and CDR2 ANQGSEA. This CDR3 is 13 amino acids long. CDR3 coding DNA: TGCAGCGTTGAAGGGACCTTGAACACTGAAGCTTTCTTT. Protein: CSVEGTLNTEAFF.

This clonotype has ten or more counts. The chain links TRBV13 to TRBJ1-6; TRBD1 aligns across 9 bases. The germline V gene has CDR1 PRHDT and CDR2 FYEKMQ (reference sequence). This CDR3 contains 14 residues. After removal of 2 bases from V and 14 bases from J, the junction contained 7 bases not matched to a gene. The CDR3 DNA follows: TGTGCCAGCAGCTTATCACAGGGGGCTAGATCCCTCCACTTT. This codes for CASSLSQGARSLHF.

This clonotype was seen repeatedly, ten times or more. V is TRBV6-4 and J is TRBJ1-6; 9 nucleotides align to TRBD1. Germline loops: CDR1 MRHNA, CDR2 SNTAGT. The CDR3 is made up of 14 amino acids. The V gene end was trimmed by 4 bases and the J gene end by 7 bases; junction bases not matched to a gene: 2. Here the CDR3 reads CASSAGTGNSPLHF. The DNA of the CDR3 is TGTGCCAGCAGTGCCGGGACAGGGAATTCACCCCTCCACTTT.

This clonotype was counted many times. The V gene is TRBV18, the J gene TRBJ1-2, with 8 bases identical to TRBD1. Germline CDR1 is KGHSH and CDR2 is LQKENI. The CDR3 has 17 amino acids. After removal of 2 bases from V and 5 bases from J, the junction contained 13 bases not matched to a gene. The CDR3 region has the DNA TGTGCCAGCTCACCATCGGCAGGGGGCATTCCGCAATATGGCTACACCTTC. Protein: CASSPSAGGIPQYGYTF.

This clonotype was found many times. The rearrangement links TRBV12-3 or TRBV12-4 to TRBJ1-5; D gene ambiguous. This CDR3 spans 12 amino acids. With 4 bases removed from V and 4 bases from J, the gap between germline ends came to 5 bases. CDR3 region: CASSYGNQPQHF. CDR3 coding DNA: TGTGCCAGCAGTTATGGGAATCAGCCCCAGCATTTT.

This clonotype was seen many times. This chain's CDR3 is CASSVHRGTEAFF. The CDR3 DNA sequence: TGTGCCAGCAGTGTCCATCGGGGAACTGAAGCTTTCTTT. The chain couples TRBV2 to TRBJ1-1; D unresolved. This CDR3 has 13 amino acids. V lost 4 bases to trimming and J lost 5 bases, with 11 bases between them. CDR1 is SNHLY and CDR2 is FYNNEI in the germline V gene.

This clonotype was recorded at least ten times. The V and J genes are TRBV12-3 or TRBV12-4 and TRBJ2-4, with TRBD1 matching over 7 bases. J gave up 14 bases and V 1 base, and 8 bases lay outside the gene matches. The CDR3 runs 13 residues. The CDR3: CASSLGTGRLKYF. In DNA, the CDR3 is TGTGCCAGCAGTTTAGGGACAGGTCGTCTTAAGTACTTC.

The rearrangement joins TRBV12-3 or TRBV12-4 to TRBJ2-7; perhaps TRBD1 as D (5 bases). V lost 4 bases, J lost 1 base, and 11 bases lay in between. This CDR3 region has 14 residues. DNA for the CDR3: TGTGCCAGCAGTTGCCCCGACAGATCCTACGAGCAGTACTTC. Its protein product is CASSCPDRSYEQYF.

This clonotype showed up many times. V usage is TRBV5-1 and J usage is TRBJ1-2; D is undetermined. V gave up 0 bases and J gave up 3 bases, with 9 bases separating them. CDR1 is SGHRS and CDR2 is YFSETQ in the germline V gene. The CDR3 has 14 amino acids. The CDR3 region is CASSLDAAHYGYTF. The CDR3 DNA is TGCGCCAGCAGCTTGGATGCAGCGCACTATGGCTACACCTTC.

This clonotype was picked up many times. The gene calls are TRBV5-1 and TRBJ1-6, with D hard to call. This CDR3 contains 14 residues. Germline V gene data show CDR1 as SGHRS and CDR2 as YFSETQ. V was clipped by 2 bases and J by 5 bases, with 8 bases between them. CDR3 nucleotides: TGCGCCAGCAGCTTATCCGGGAATAATTCACCCCTCCACTTT. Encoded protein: CASSLSGNNSPLHF.

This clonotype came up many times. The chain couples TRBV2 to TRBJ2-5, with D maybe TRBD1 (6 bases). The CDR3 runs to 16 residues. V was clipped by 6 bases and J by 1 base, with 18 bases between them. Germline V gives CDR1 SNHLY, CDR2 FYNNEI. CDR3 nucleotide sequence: TGTGCCAGCAGCAAAGCCGGGACAACCACCCAAGAGACCCAGTACTTC. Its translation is CASSKAGTTTQETQYF.

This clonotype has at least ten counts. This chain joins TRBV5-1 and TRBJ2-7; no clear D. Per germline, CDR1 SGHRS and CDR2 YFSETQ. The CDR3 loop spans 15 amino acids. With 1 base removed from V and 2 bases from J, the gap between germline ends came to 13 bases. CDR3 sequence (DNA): TGCGCCAGCAGCTTGTATCTGGGTCAAACCTACGAGCAGTACTTC. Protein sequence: CASSLYLGQTYEQYF.

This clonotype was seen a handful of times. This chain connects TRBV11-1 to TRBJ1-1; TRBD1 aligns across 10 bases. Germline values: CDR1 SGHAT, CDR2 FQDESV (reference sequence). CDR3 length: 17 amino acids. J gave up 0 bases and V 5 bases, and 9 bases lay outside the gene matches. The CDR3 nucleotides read TGTGCCAGCAGCCCCCGGACAGGGGGATCCATGAACACTGAAGCTTTCTTT. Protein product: CASSPRTGGSMNTEAFF.

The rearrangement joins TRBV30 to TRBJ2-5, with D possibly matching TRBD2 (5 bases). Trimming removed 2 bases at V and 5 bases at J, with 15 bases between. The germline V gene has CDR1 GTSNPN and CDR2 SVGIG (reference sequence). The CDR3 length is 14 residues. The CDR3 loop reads CAWSQAELTETQYF. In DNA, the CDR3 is TGTGCCTGGAGTCAAGCGGAGTTGACGGAGACCCAGTACTTC.

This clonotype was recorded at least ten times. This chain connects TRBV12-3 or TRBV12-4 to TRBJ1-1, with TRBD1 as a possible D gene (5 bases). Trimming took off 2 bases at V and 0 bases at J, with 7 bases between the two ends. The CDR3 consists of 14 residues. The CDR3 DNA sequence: TGTGCCAGCAGTTTAAGGGACTTGAACACTGAAGCTTTCTTT. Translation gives CASSLRDLNTEAFF.

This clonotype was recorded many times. The CDR3 sequence is CASSARDYDYEQYF. The CDR3 DNA reads as TGTGCCAGCAGCGCGAGGGACTACGATTACGAGCAGTACTTC. V gene TRBV9 combines with J gene TRBJ2-7; 7 nucleotides match TRBD2. This CDR3 is 14 amino acids long. Trimming took 3 bases from V and 4 from J; bases not matched to a gene: 7. Germline lookup yields CDR1 SGDLS and CDR2 YYNGEE.

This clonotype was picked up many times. Here the CDR3 DNA reads TGTGCCAGCAGTTACAAGGGGTATGCTTTCTTT. Translating gives CASSYKGYAFF. V gene TRBV6-5 combines with J gene TRBJ1-1; perhaps TRBD1 as D (5 bases). The CDR3 totals 11 residues. Trimming stripped 2 bases from V and 11 bases from J, with 9 bases between. CDR1 and CDR2 (germline): MNHEY, SVGAGI.

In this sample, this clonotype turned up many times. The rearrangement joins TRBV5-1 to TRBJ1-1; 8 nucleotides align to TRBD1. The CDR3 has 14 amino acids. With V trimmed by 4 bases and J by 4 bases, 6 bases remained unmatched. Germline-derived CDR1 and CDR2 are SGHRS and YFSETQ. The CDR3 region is CASSPGTGSTEAFF. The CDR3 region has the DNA TGCGCCAGCAGCCCCGGGACAGGTAGCACTGAAGCTTTCTTT. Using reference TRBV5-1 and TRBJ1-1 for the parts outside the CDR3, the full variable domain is KAGVTQTPRYLIKTRGQQVTLSCSPISGHRSVSWYQQTPGQGLQFLFEYFSETQRNKGNFPGRFSGRQFSNSRSEMNVSTLELGDSALYLCASSPGTGSTEAFFGQGTRLTVV.